A single sample is the source of the 20 T cell receptor beta chains below, sequenced in a study of blood T cell repertoires in COVID-19 (dated by TCRdb to the early 2020s). The library relied on the immunoSEQ multiplex PCR assay. Sourced from immuneACCESS, this table was stored by TCRdb with only in-frame sequences that have V and J called. A share of the clones is absent; for the studies checked, an unresolved V gene accounts for under half, and the remainder has no known explanation. The sample data list more than 150,000 clones, and around 84% of these were observed just once. The leading ten clones occupy 5.5% to 7% of the sample. The sequenced material came from peripheral blood. These receptors were collected from a man in his fifties with active or convalescent COVID-19.

This clone was recorded a few times. The chain combines TRBV19 with TRBJ2-5; 7 bases agree with TRBD2. The CDR3 totals 12 residues. Germline CDR1 LNHDA, CDR2 SQIVND (reference sequence). Germline trimming cut 10 bases from V and 5 bases from J; bases unmatched to any gene: 7. The CDR3 protein is CATGLGFETQYF. The CDR3 DNA reads as TGTGCCACCGGACTAGGGTTCGAGACCCAGTACTTC.

The chain joins TRBV15 to TRBJ2-3; TRBD2 matches at 13 bases. CDR3 length equals 18 residues. Trimming cost V 5 bases and J 4 bases; bases outside gene matches: 12. Germline values: CDR1 LNHNV, CDR2 YYDKDF (reference sequence). DNA of the CDR3: TGTGCCACCAGCCGCAGACCCGGGACTAGCGGGATAGCAGATACGCAGTATTTT. Translating it yields CATSRRPGTSGIADTQYF.

The V gene is TRBV19, the J gene TRBJ1-5; 8 positions agree with TRBD1. The germline V gene has CDR1 LNHDA and CDR2 SQIVND (reference sequence). The trim removed 5 bases at V and 7 bases at J, leaving 10 bases unmatched. This CDR3 contains 15 residues. The CDR3 nucleotides read TGTGCCAGTAGTTTGACAGGGGCGGGTGTACAGCCCCAGCATTTT. It codes for CASSLTGAGVQPQHF.

The rearrangement joins TRBV10-3 to TRBJ2-5; a possible D gene is TRBD2 (6 bases). The CDR3 loop spans 16 amino acids. Germline-derived CDR1 and CDR2 are ENHRY and SYGVKD. V gave up 6 bases and J gave up 1 base, with 18 bases separating them. This CDR3 reads CAISQGGAATQETQYF. Here the CDR3 DNA reads TGTGCCATCAGCCAGGGCGGGGCAGCCACCCAAGAGACCCAGTACTTC.

The genes are TRBV27 and TRBJ2-7; tentatively, D is TRBD1 (6 bases). V was pared by 3 bases and J by 2 bases, with 11 bases between. CDR1 and CDR2 from the germline V gene are MNHEY and SMNVEV (reference sequence). The CDR3 totals 14 residues. The DNA for the CDR3 is TGTGCCAGCAGTTTGGTCTGGGGGCCCTACGAGCAGTACTTC. Its protein is CASSLVWGPYEQYF.

The chain carries TRBV19 and TRBJ2-1, with TRBD2 matching 8 bases. The germline CDR1 and CDR2 sequences are LNHDA and SQIVND (reference sequence). The CDR3 totals 20 residues. Trimming removed 0 bases from V and 4 bases from J; junction bases left unmatched: 17. DNA of the CDR3: TGTGCCAGTAGTATAGAGTCTCGACCTTTCAGCGGGGGAGCTTACAATGAGCAGTTCTTC. Protein product: CASSIESRPFSGGAYNEQFF.

The V gene is TRBV4-3, the J gene TRBJ2-7; 14 nucleotides agree with TRBD2. V lost 3 bases and J lost 3; bases outside the gene matches: 1. The CDR3 has 15 amino acids. Germline V gene sequence: CDR1 LGHNA, CDR2 YSLEER. The CDR3 loop is CASSQGLAGDYEQYF. CDR3 in DNA: TGCGCCAGCAGCCAGGGACTAGCGGGAGACTACGAGCAGTACTTC.

J is TRBJ1-2 and V is TRBV7-2; 8 bases are shared with TRBD1. The V segment lost 6 bases and the J segment 7 bases; nucleotides outside the gene matches: 19. This CDR3 contains 17 residues. Germline assignment: CDR1 SGHTA and CDR2 FQGNSA. In DNA form, the CDR3 reads TGTGCCAGCAGGCTACTAGACGAGGACAGGGCCTCCGGTGGCTACACCTTC. Amino acid sequence: CASRLLDEDRASGGYTF.

The genes are TRBV24-1 and TRBJ1-5, with D possibly being TRBD1 (5 bases). From germline, CDR1 is KGHDR and CDR2 SFDVKD. The CDR3 length is 14 residues. The V end was cut by 4 bases, the J end by 7 bases, with 13 bases between. The CDR3 sequence is CATSDAGFGQPQHF. Here the CDR3 DNA reads TGTGCCACCAGTGACGCAGGGTTTGGCCAGCCCCAGCATTTT.

The chain joins TRBV9 to TRBJ2-3; TRBD2 matches at 11 bases. The CDR3 runs to 20 residues. Germline assignment: CDR1 SGDLS and CDR2 YYNGEE. V lost 0 bases, J lost 0 bases, and 12 bases stayed unmatched. CDR3 coding DNA: TGTGCCAGCAGCGTAGGTAATAGCGGGGGGGCCCTCGTAAGCACAGATACGCAGTATTTT. It translates to CASSVGNSGGALVSTDTQYF.

The CDR3, as DNA: TGTGCCAGCAGTTTAGCCCTAAGGCGGTCCTACGAGCAGTACTTC. Residues: CASSLALRRSYEQYF. The gene calls are TRBV27 and TRBJ2-7; D remains unclear. V was cut by 2 bases and J by 1 base, with 12 bases left in between. Germline loops: CDR1 MNHEY, CDR2 SMNVEV (reference sequence). This CDR3 is 15 amino acids long.

On this clone itself: This likely comes from a read error, as the CDR3 has no conserved phenylalanine or tryptophan at its end. Because the CDR3's place on the DNA is in doubt, the DNA is left out and the CDR3 is given as listed by TCRdb. This chain connects TRBV14 to TRBJ2-3; whether TRBD2, the table's D call, matches the DNA was not checked. The CDR3 length equals 10 residues, ends included. Germline lookup yields CDR1 SGHDN and CDR2 FVKESK. This CDR3 is CASSHGGGRG.

The chain recombines TRBV2 with TRBJ1-2, with D unclear. The CDR3 has 11 amino acids. The germline CDR1 and CDR2 sequences are SNHLY and FYNNEI. V dropped 7 bases and J dropped 8 bases, with 11 bases sitting between them. CDR3 nucleotide sequence: TGTGCCAGCATAACATGGCCGGGCTACACCTTC. It codes for CASITWPGYTF.

The rearrangement uses TRBV11-3 and TRBJ1-1; D gene ambiguous. Germline CDR1 is SGHNT and CDR2 is YENEEA. Trimming stripped 1 base from V and 0 bases from J, with 6 bases between. CDR3 size: 14 residues. The CDR3 loop is CASSLGLMNTEAFF. As DNA, the CDR3 is TGTGCCAGCAGCTTAGGACTGATGAACACTGAAGCTTTCTTT.

This chain uses TRBV18 with TRBJ1-3; no clear D. Trimming removed 3 bases at V and 0 bases at J, with 9 bases between. Germline CDR1 and CDR2: KGHSH and LQKENI. This CDR3 is built from 15 residues. CDR3: CASSPPLASGNTIYF. Here the CDR3 DNA reads TGTGCCAGCTCACCCCCTTTGGCCTCTGGAAACACCATATATTTT.

This clone occurred once. This sequence joins TRBV5-4 and TRBJ2-2, with 9 bases identical to TRBD1. V lost 9 bases to trimming and J lost 1 base; unmatched junction nucleotides: 7. Germline CDR1 is SGHNT and CDR2 is YYREEE (reference sequence). This CDR3 contains 15 residues. CDR3 in amino acids: CATRPGQGNTGELFF. The DNA of the CDR3 is TGTGCCACCCGCCCGGGACAGGGGAACACCGGGGAGCTGTTTTTT. Looking up the rest from reference TRBV5-4 and TRBJ2-2 gives the full variable domain: ETGVTQSPTHLIKTRGQQVTLRCSSQSGHNTVSWYQQALGQGPQFIFQYYREEENGRGNFPPRFSGLQFPNYSSELNVNALELDDSALYLCATRPGQGNTGELFFGEGSRLTVL.

CDR3 amino acids: CASSYSSGGNTEAFF. The DNA for the CDR3 is TGTGCCAGCAGTTACTCTTCTGGAGGGAACACTGAAGCTTTCTTT. This sequence joins TRBV6-5 and TRBJ1-1; D ambiguous. Trimming removed 0 bases at V and 1 base at J, with 9 bases between. In germline, CDR1 is MNHEY, CDR2 SVGAGI. The CDR3 has 15 amino acids.

V gene TRBV9 combines with J gene TRBJ1-4; D not resolved. Germline V gives CDR1 SGDLS, CDR2 YYNGEE. Trimming took off 1 base at V and 8 bases at J, with 6 bases between the two ends. There are 12 residues in the CDR3. CDR3 protein: CASSVSGEKLFF. In DNA form, the CDR3 reads TGTGCCAGCAGCGTAAGCGGGGAAAAACTGTTTTTT.

The chain carries TRBV29-1 and TRBJ2-1; TRBD1 aligns across 8 bases. The V and J ends lost 6 bases and 5 bases, in that order; junction bases with no gene match: 6. Germline-derived CDR1 and CDR2 are SQVTM and ANQGSEA. The CDR3 is 13 amino acids. DNA of the CDR3: TGCAGCGTGGGGACAGGCCGGGACAATGAGCAGTTCTTC. Translating it yields CSVGTGRDNEQFF.

The genes are TRBV7-3 and TRBJ2-3, with D maybe TRBD2 (6 bases). V lost 5 bases and J 5 bases, leaving 14 bases between the germline ends. Germline V gives CDR1 SGHTA, CDR2 FQGTGA. The CDR3 runs to 14 residues. CDR3 amino acids: CASSRAGGVDTQYF. The CDR3 DNA reads as TGTGCCAGCAGCCGCGCTGGCGGGGTAGATACGCAGTATTTT.